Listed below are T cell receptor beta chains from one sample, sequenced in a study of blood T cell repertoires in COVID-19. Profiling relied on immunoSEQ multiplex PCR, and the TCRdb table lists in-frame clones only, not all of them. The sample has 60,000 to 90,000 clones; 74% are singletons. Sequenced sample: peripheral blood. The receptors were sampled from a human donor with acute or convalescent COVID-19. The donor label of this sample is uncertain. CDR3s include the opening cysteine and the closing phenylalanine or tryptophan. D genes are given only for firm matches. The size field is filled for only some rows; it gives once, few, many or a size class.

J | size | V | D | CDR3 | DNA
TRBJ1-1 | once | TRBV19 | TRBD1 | CASSLRDRDYYMAEAFF | TGTGCCAGTAGTCTCCGGGACAGGGACTATTATATGGCTGAAGCTTTCTTT
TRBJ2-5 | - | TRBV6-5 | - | CATLPDTEETQYF | TGTGCCACTCTTCCGGACACAGAAGAGACCCAGTACTTC
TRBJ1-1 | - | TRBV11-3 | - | CASSLGSGEGRTEAFF | TGTGCCAGCAGCTTAGGTTCTGGGGAGGGGCGCACTGAAGCTTTCTTT
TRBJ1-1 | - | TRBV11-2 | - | CASSLKEGKTEAFF | TGTGCCAGCAGCTTGAAGGAGGGGAAGACTGAAGCTTTCTTT
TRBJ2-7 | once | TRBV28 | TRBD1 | CASSLPDRPVYEQYF | TGTGCCAGCAGTTTACCGGACAGGCCCGTCTACGAGCAGTACTTC
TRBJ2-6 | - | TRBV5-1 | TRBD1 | CATGQGAPSGANVLTF | TGCGCCACCGGACAGGGGGCGCCTTCCGGGGCCAACGTCCTGACTTTC
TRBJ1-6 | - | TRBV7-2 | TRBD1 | CASSSRTGRANSPLHF | TGTGCCAGCAGCTCGAGGACAGGGAGGGCAAATTCACCCCTCCACTTT
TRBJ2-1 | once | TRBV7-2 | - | CASIGGLSYNEQFF | TGTGCCAGCATCGGAGGGCTATCCTACAATGAGCAGTTCTTC
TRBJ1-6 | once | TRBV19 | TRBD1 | CASSTTGENSPLHF | TGTGCCAGTAGTACCACAGGGGAAAATTCACCCCTCCACTTT
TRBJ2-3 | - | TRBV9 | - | CASSEGVGRGADTQYF | TGTGCCAGCAGCGAGGGGGTGGGAAGAGGAGCAGATACGCAGTATTTT
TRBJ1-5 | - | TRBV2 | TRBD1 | CASRSDRASNQPQHF | TGTGCCAGCAGATCTGACAGGGCTAGCAATCAGCCCCAGCATTTT
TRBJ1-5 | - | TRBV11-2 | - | CASSLAGAQPQHF | TGTGCCAGCAGCTTAGCAGGGGCGCAGCCCCAGCATTTT
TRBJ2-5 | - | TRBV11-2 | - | CASSLNARGGETQYF | TGTGCCAGCAGCTTAAATGCGAGGGGGGGAGAGACCCAGTACTTC
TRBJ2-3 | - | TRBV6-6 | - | CASWRVTDTQYF | TGTGCCAGCTGGAGGGTAACAGATACGCAGTATTTT
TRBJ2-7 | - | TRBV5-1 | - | CASSLVRGAGEQYF | TGCGCCAGCAGCTTGGTTCGGGGGGCCGGCGAGCAGTACTTC
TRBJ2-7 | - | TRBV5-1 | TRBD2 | CASSWTASGRAISYEQYF | TGCGCCAGCAGCTGGACGGCTAGCGGGAGGGCAATCTCCTACGAGCAGTACTTC
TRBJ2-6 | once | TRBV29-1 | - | CSVVTGANVLTF | TGCAGCGTTGTAACTGGGGCCAACGTCCTGACTTTC
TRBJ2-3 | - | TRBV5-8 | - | CASSSPSQRLTDTQYF | TGTGCCAGCAGTTCCCCATCACAGCGGCTCACAGATACGCAGTATTTT
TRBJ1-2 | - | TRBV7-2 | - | CASSLTGYGYTF | TGTGCCAGCAGCTTGACAGGCTATGGCTACACCTTC
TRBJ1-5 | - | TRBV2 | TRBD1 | CASRRGQPNQPQHF | TGTGCCAGCAGACGGGGACAGCCCAATCAGCCCCAGCATTTT
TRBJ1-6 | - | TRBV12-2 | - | CASRLDRKRSPLHF | TGTGCAAGTCGCTTAGACCGAAAGCGGTCACCCCTCCACTTT
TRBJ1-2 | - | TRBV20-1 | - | CSAEAGRRLCF | TGCAGTGCCGAGGCGGGACGTCGATTATGCTTC
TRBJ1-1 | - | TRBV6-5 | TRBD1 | CASRTGGSEAFF | TGTGCCAGCAGAACAGGGGGGTCTGAAGCTTTCTTT
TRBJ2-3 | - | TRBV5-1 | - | CASSLVVGGLETQYF | TGCGCCAGCAGCTTGGTTGTGGGGGGACTGGAAACGCAGTATTTT
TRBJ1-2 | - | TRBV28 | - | CASSFAGKVYGYTF | TGTGCCAGCAGTTTTGCAGGGAAAGTTTATGGCTACACCTTC
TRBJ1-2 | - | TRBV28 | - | CASSSPYGYTF | TGTGCCAGCAGCTCTCCGTATGGCTACACCTTC
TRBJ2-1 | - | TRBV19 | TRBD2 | CASSIGRGGAAYNEQFF | TGTGCCAGTAGTATTGGCCGCGGGGGGGCGGCCTACAATGAGCAGTTCTTC
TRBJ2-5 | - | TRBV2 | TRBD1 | CASSGPDRGFQETQYF | TGTGCCAGCAGTGGTCCCGACAGGGGCTTCCAAGAGACCCAGTACTTC
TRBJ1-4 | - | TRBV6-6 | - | CASSYFGGSGEKLFF | TGTGCCAGCAGTTACTTTGGGGGCTCGGGAGAAAAACTGTTTTTT
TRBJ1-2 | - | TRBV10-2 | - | CASSDPSGKDYGYTF | TGCGCCAGCAGTGATCCCTCCGGGAAGGACTATGGCTACACCTTC
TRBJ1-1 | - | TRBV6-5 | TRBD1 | CASRRTGTGETEAFF | TGTGCCAGCAGACGGACCGGGACAGGGGAAACTGAAGCTTTCTTT
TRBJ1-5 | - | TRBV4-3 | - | CASSQSVGPQPQHF | TGCGCCAGCAGCCAATCCGTTGGCCCTCAGCCCCAGCATTTT
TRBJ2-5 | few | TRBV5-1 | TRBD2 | CASSSLANRETQYF | TGCGCCAGCAGCTCACTAGCGAATCGAGAGACCCAGTACTTC
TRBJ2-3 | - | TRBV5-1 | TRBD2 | CATSSGRAADTQYF | TGCGCCACCTCTAGCGGGAGGGCCGCAGATACGCAGTATTTT
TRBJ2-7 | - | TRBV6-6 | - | CASSSGNLNPYEQYF | TGTGCCAGCAGTTCGGGGAACCTTAACCCCTACGAGCAGTACTTC
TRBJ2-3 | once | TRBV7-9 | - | CASSPSTDTQYF | TGTGCCAGCAGCCCTAGTACAGATACGCAGTATTTT
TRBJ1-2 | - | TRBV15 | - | CATSRDGGSLGYTF | TGTGCCACCAGCAGAGATGGAGGCTCTCTCGGCTACACCTTC
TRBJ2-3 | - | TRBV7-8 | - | CASSSMDYPSTDTQYF | TGTGCCAGCAGCTCAATGGACTACCCATCAACAGATACGCAGTATTTT
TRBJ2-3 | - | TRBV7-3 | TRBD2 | CASSLTGVAGSGDTQYF | TGTGCCAGCAGCTTAACGGGGGTAGCGGGGAGTGGAGATACGCAGTATTTT
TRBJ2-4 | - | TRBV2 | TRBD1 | CASSVGDRGANIQYF | TGTGCCAGCAGTGTAGGGGACAGGGGCGCGAACATTCAGTACTTC
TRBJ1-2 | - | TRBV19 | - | CASTSYRVGYTF | TGTGCCAGTACCTCCTACAGGGTAGGCTACACCTTC
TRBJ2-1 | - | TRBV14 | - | CASSHIYNEQFF | TGTGCCAGCAGCCATATATACAATGAGCAGTTCTTC
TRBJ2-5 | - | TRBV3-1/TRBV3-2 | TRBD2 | CASRVRGGGLKETQYF | TGTGCCAGCAGGGTGCGCGGGGGGGGACTCAAAGAGACCCAGTACTTC
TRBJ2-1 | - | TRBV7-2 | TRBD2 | CASSFTSGSYNEQFF | TGTGCCAGCAGCTTCACTAGCGGGAGTTACAATGAGCAGTTCTTC
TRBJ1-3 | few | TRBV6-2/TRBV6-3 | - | CASSYKSYSGNTIYF | TGTGCCAGCAGTTACAAGTCCTACTCTGGAAACACCATATATTTT
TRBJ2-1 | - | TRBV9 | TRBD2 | CASSALAGVKNEQFF | TGTGCCAGCAGCGCCTTAGCGGGAGTGAAAAATGAGCAGTTCTTC